This TCR beta chain appears in the sequencing data of a study of cytomegalovirus exposure and HLA in healthy donors. The study ran its PCR with 60 Vbeta and 13 Jbeta primers. Assay used: immunoSEQ multiplex PCR; TCRdb lists only in-frame clones, some missing. This table has 100,000 to 150,000 clones, 80% appearing once. This CDR3 has 14 residues. J lost 4 bases, V lost 7 bases, and 11 bases had no gene match. Germline V CDR1 and CDR2: SQVTM, ANQGSEA. Material for sequencing was PBMCs. The chain recombines TRBV29-1 with TRBJ2-5; TRBD1 aligns across 8 bases. The receptor was isolated from a man aged 35 to 55 in good health and CMV-seronegative. Written as DNA, the CDR3 is TGCAGCGCCCGGTCGGCGACAGGGGCAGAGACCCAGTACTTC. The encoded protein is CSARSATGAETQYF.